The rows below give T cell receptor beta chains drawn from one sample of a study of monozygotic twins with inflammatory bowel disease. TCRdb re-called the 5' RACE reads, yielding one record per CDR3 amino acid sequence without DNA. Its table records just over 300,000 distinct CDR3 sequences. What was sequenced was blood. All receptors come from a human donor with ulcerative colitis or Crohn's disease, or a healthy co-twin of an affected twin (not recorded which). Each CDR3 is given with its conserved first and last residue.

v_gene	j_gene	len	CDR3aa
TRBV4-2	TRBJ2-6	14	CASKTRAGANVLTF
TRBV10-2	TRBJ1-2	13	CASSHGANYGYTF
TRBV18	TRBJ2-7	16	CASSPREGLQSYEQYF
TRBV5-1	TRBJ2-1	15	CASSLSRLAPDEQFF
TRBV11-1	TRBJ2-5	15	CASSKRGGFGETQYF
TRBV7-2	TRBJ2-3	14	CASSPDISTDTQYF
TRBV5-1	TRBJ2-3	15	CASSLVGVEVDTQYF
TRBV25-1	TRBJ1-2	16	CASSEVAGPSFHGYTF
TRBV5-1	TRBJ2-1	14	CASSLAGERNEQFF
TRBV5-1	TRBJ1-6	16	CASSGGTGGGNSPLHF
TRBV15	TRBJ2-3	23	CATSRDFRTFHHREAGSTDTQYF
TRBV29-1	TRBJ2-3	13	CSVEKAGGDTQYF
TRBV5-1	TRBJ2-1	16	CASSLTPSGDYNEQFF
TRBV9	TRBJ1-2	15	CASNGPGSSAGGYTF
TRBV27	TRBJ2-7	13	CASSTTPTYEQYF
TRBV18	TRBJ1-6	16	CASSPSLRQHNSPLHF
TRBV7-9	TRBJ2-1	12	CASSYRDNEQFF
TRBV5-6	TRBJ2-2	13	CASSLRAPGELFF
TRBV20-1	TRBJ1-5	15	CSARDLGAGNQPQHF
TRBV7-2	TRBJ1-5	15	CASSLGTVRNQPQHF
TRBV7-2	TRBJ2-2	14	CASSLKMNTGELFF
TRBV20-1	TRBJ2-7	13	CSARTTGRYEQYF
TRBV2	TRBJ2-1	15	CASQTKGSSHNEQFF
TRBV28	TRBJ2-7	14	CASSLPDISYEQYF
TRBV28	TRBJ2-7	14	CASSLRIRHYEQYF
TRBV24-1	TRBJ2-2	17	CATSEETGRDNTGELFF
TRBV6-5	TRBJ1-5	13	CASRSDRYQPQHF
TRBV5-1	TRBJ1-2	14	CASSLEQPRYGYTF
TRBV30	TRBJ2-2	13	CAWSLEGIGELFF
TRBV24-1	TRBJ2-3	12	CATSDSRNTQYF
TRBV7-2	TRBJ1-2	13	CASSLTEVYGYTF
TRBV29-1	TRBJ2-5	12	CSVAARRETQYF
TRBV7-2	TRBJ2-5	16	CASSLIGRATQETQYF
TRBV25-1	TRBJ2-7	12	CASSSLGFRQYF
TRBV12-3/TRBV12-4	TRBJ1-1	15	CASWGTLPYRTEAFF
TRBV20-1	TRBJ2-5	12	CSASYSQETQYF
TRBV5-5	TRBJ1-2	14	CASSPQQGPYGYTF